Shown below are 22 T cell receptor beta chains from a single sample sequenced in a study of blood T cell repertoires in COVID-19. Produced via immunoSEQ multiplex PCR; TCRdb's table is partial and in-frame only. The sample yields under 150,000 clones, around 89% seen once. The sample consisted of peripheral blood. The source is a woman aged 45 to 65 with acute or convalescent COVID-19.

The CDR3 protein is CAWSVLGQGTYEQYF. CDR3 nucleotides: TGTGCCTGGAGTGTATTAGGACAGGGAACCTACGAGCAGTACTTC. V gene TRBV30 combines with J gene TRBJ2-7; 8 bases are a match to TRBD1. The CDR3 is made up of 15 amino acids. Germline V gene data show CDR1 as GTSNPN and CDR2 as SVGIG (reference sequence). J was trimmed by 2 bases and V by 0 bases; bases with no gene match: 6.

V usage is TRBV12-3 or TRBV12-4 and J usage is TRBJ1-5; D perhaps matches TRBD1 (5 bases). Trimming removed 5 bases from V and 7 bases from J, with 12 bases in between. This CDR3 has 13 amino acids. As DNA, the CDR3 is TGTGCCAGCAGTCCACAGGTGGGCCAGCCCCAGCATTTT. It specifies CASSPQVGQPQHF.

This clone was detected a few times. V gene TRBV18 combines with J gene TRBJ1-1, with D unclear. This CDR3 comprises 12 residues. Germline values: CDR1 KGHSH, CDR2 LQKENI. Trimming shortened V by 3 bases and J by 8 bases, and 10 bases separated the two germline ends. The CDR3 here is CASSPRAGEAFF. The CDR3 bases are TGTGCCAGCTCACCGAGGGCGGGGGAAGCTTTCTTT.

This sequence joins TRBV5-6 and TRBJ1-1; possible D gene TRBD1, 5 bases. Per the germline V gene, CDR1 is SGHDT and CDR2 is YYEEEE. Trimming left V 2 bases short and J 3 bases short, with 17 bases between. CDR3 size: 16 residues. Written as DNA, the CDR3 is TGTGCCAGCAGCTTTAGTGAGGTCAGGGTAGACACTGAAGCTTTCTTT. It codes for CASSFSEVRVDTEAFF.

The CDR3 DNA follows: TGTGCCAGTAGTAGCGTGCGACAGGGTCACTACGAGCAGTACTTC. Translated: CASSSVRQGHYEQYF. The chain links TRBV19 to TRBJ2-7; 7 bases are shared with TRBD1. The CDR3 has 15 amino acids. V lost 4 bases and J lost 3; bases outside the gene matches: 9. Germline CDR1 is LNHDA and CDR2 is SQIVND (reference sequence).

This CDR3 reads CASRRQLGSNQPQHF. The CDR3 nucleotides read TGTGCCAGCAGGAGACAGCTGGGAAGCAATCAGCCCCAGCATTTT. This chain links TRBV2 with TRBJ1-5; possible D gene TRBD1, 5 bases. V was shortened by 6 bases and J by 1 base, with 13 bases between the two germline ends. The length of the CDR3 is 15 residues. Germline V gene data show CDR1 as SNHLY and CDR2 as FYNNEI.

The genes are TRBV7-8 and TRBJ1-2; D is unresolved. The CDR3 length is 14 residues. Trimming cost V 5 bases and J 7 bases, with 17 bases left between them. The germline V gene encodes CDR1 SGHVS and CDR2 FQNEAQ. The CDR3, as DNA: TGTGCCAGCAGCCAACGGGGTACAAGGCTTGGCTACACCTTC. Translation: CASSQRGTRLGYTF.

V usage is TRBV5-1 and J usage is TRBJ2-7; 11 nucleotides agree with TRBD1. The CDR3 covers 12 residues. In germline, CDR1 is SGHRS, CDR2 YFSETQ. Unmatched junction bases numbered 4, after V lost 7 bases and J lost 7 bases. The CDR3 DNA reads TGCGCCAGCCGGACAGGGGGCGCAGAGCAGTACTTC. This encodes CASRTGGAEQYF.

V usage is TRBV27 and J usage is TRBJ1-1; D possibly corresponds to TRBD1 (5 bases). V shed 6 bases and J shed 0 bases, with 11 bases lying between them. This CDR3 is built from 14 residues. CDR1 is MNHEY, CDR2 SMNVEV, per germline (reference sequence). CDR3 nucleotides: TGTGCCAGCAGCGGAGGGGCCATGAACACTGAAGCTTTCTTT. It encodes CASSGGAMNTEAFF.

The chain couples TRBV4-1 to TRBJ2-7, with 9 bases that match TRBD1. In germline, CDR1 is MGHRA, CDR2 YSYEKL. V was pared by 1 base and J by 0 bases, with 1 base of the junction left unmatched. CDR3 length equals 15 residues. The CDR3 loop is CASSQGTGVSYEQYF. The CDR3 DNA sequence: TGCGCCAGCAGCCAAGGGACAGGGGTCTCCTACGAGCAGTACTTC.

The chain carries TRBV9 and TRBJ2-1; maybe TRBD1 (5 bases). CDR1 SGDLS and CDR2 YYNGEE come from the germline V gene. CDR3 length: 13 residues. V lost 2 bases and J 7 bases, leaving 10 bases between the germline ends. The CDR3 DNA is TGTGCCAGCAGCGTTGGGGCGCGAAATGAGCAGTTCTTC. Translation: CASSVGARNEQFF.

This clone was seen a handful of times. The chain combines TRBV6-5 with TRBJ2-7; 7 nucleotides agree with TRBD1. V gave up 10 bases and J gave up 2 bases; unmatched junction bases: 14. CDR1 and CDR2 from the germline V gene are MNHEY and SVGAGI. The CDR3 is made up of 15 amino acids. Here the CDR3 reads CATNLSGGIAYEQYF. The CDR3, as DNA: TGTGCCACTAACCTCTCAGGGGGAATCGCCTACGAGCAGTACTTC.

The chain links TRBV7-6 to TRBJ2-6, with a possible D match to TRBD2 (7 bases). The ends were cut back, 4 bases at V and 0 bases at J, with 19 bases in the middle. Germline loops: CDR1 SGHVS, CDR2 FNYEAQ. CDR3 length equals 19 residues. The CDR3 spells CASSSPRGGGPSGANVLTF. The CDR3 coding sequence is TGTGCCAGCAGCTCCCCCCGGGGAGGGGGTCCCTCTGGGGCCAACGTCCTGACTTTC.

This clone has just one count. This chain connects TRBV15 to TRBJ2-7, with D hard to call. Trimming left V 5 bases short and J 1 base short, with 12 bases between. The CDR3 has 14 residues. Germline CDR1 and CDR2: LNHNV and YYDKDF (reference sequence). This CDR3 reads CATSPRLGSYEQYF. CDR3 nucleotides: TGTGCCACCAGCCCCCGACTCGGTTCCTACGAGCAGTACTTC.

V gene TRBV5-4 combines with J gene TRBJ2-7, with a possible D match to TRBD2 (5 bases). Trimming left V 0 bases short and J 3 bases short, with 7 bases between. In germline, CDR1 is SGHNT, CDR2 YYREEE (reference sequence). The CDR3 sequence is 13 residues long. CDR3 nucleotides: TGTGCCAGCAGCTTGGAGAGCGGCTACGAGCAGTACTTC. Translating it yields CASSLESGYEQYF. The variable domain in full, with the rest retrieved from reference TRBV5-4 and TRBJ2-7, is ETGVTQSPTHLIKTRGQQVTLRCSSQSGHNTVSWYQQALGQGPQFIFQYYREEENGRGNFPPRFSGLQFPNYSSELNVNALELDDSALYLCASSLESGYEQYFGPGTRLTVT.

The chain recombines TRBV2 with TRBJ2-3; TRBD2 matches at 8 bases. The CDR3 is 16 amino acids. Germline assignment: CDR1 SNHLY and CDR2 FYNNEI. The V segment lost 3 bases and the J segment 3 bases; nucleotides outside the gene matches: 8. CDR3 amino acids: CASSEGRGGYTDTQYF. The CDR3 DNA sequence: TGTGCCAGCAGTGAGGGACGGGGGGGCTATACAGATACGCAGTATTTT.

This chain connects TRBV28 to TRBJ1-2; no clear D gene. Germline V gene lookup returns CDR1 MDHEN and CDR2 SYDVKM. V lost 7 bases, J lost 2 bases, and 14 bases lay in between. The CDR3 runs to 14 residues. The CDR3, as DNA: TGTGCCAGCACAACTACCCCCGAGAACTATGGCTACACCTTC. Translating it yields CASTTTPENYGYTF.

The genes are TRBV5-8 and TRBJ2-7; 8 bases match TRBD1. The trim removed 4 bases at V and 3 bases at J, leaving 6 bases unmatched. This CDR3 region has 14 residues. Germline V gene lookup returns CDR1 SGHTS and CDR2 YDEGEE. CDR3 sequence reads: CASSMGQVGYEQYF. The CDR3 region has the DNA TGTGCCAGCAGCATGGGACAGGTCGGCTACGAGCAGTACTTC.

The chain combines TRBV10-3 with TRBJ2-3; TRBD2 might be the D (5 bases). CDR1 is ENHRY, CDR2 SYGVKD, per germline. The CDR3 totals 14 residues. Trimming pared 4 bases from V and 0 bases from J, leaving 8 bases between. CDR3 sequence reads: CAISGRTSTDTQYF. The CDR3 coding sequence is TGTGCCATCAGTGGTCGGACTAGCACAGATACGCAGTATTTT.

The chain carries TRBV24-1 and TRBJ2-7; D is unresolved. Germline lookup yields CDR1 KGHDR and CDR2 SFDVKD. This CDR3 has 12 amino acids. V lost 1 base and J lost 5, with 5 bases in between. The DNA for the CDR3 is TGTGCCACCAGTGATTTTACAGACGAGCAGTACTTC. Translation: CATSDFTDEQYF.

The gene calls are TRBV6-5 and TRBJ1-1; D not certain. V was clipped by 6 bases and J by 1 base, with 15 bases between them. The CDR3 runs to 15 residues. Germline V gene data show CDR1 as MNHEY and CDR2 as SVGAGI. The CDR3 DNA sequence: TGTGCCAGCAGCCGAGGATCCCACGGGAACACTGAAGCTTTCTTT. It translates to CASSRGSHGNTEAFF.

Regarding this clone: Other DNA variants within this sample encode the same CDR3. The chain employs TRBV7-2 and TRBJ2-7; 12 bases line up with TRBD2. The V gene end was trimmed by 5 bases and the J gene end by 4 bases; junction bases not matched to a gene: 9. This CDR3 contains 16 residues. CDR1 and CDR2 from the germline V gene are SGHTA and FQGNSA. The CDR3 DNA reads TGTGCCAGCAGCCTAAGCGGGCTAGCGGGAGGGTACGAGCAGTACTTC. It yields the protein CASSLSGLAGGYEQYF.